This T cell receptor (beta chain) was sequenced for a study of blood T cell repertoires in COVID-19. TCRdb keeps only in-frame clones here, not all; method: immunoSEQ multiplex PCR. The table lists approximately 210,000 clones, approximately 77% of them singletons, with 3% to 4.5% in the top ten. This clone was observed once. Trimming at V came to 2 bases and at J to 8 bases, leaving 3 bases not matched to a gene. The CDR3 covers 13 residues. The V gene's germline CDR1 is SGHTA and CDR2 FQGTGA. J is TRBJ2-1 and V is TRBV7-3, with 7 bases fitting TRBD2. The TCR sequence derives from a woman older than 75 with acute or convalescent COVID-19. The source material was peripheral blood. In nucleotides, the CDR3 is TGTGCCAGCAGCTTAGGGAGGGGCGATGAGCAGTTCTTC. Translation gives CASSLGRGDEQFF.